The 27 T cell receptor beta chains below were found in one sample sequenced in a study of shared clonotypes between healthy human individuals. Only in-frame clones appear in the TCRdb table, and some are missing; sequencing was by immunoSEQ multiplex PCR. The sample lists 1,500,000 or so clones, roughly 98.5% seen once, with about 0.4% in the top ten. The specimen sequenced was naive CD4+ T cells sorted from blood. Subset in this sample: CD45RA+ positively selected. These TCRs come from a young man in good health.

J is TRBJ1-2 and V is TRBV28; 7 nucleotides align to TRBD1. With V trimmed by 5 bases and J by 7 bases, 7 bases remained unmatched. Per the germline V gene, CDR1 is MDHEN and CDR2 is SYDVKM. The CDR3 totals 13 residues. The CDR3, as DNA: TGTGCCAGCAGTGCAACAGGGGTAGGTGGCTACACCTTC. As protein: CASSATGVGGYTF.

V is TRBV7-9 and J is TRBJ2-1, with D perhaps matching TRBD2 (6 bases). In germline, CDR1 is SEHNR, CDR2 FQNEAQ (reference sequence). This CDR3 contains 17 residues. The V end was cut by 8 bases, the J end by 4 bases, with 24 bases between. The CDR3 coding sequence is TGTGCCAGCCACTTGGGGGAGGTGACCTGGAAATACAATGAGCAGTTCTTC. Translating gives CASHLGEVTWKYNEQFF.

The chain combines TRBV7-9 with TRBJ2-7; 14 bases fit TRBD2. CDR1 and CDR2 (germline): SEHNR, FQNEAQ (reference sequence). The CDR3 runs 18 residues. J lost 2 bases, V lost 1 base, and 7 bases had no gene match. The CDR3, as DNA: TGTGCCAGCAGCTTAGGCCCCCGACTAGCGGGAGGGCCCTACGAGCAGTACTTC. Residues: CASSLGPRLAGGPYEQYF.

This CDR3 is CASSSLTGHQYNEQFF. CDR3 coding DNA: TGTGCCAGCAGCTCACTAACAGGGCACCAATACAATGAGCAGTTCTTC. The chain employs TRBV7-9 and TRBJ2-1; a weak D match, TRBD1 (6 bases). V was trimmed by 4 bases and J by 4 bases, leaving 17 bases between them. Germline values: CDR1 SEHNR, CDR2 FQNEAQ (reference sequence). The CDR3 runs to 16 residues. The variable domain in full, with the rest retrieved from reference TRBV7-9 and TRBJ2-1, is DTGVSQNPRHKITKRGQNVTFRCDPISEHNRLYWYRQTLGQGPEFLTYFQNEAQLEKSRLLSDRFSAERPKGSFSTLEIQRTEQGDSAMYLCASSSLTGHQYNEQFFGPGTRLTVL.

The V call is TRBV6-6, the J call TRBJ1-2; D unclear. Trimming took off 6 bases at V and 2 bases at J, with 7 bases between the two ends. Germline CDR1 MNHNY, CDR2 SVGAGI (reference sequence). This CDR3 is 12 amino acids long. The CDR3 region is CASRAVNYGYTF. The CDR3 DNA is TGTGCCAGCAGGGCGGTAAACTATGGCTACACCTTC.

This chain links TRBV29-1 with TRBJ1-1, with D unclear. The germline gives CDR1 SQVTM, CDR2 ANQGSEA. The CDR3 is 13 amino acids. V lost 5 bases, J lost 0 bases, and 10 bases lay in between. CDR3 loop: CSVKGQMNTEAFF. The CDR3, as DNA: TGCAGCGTTAAGGGTCAGATGAACACTGAAGCTTTCTTT.

J is TRBJ2-3 and V is TRBV29-1; D is perhaps TRBD1 or TRBD2 (5 bases each). Germline-derived CDR1 and CDR2 are SQVTM and ANQGSEA. This CDR3 is built from 14 residues. V was pared by 7 bases and J by 2 bases, with 16 bases between. The CDR3 bases are TGCAGCGGTGGGGGAACCGGTTTCACAGATACGCAGTATTTT. As protein: CSGGGTGFTDTQYF.

The V call is TRBV7-8, the J call TRBJ1-4; D not certain. There are 14 residues in the CDR3. Per germline, CDR1 SGHVS and CDR2 FQNEAQ. Trimming removed 4 bases at V and 4 bases at J, with 10 bases between. The CDR3 protein is CASSSSGLNEKLFF. The CDR3 DNA sequence: TGTGCCAGCAGCTCTTCCGGTCTTAATGAAAAACTGTTTTTT.

This clone was seen just once. V and J are TRBV27 and TRBJ2-3, with D hard to call. This CDR3 is 15 amino acids long. The germline gives CDR1 MNHEY, CDR2 SMNVEV (reference sequence). The V end lost 6 bases, the J end lost 2 bases, and 15 bases lay between the germline ends. CDR3 nucleotides: TGTGCCAGCAGCCTAAACCGACTGGACACAGATACGCAGTATTTT. It encodes CASSLNRLDTDTQYF.

The chain couples TRBV5-5 to TRBJ2-7, with 8 bases that match TRBD1. Germline values: CDR1 SGHKS, CDR2 YYEKEE (reference sequence). This CDR3 has 16 residues. Trimming at V came to 1 base and at J to 2 bases, leaving 8 bases not matched to a gene. CDR3 nucleotide sequence: TGTGCCAGCAGCTTGTGGTACAGGGGGTTGACCTACGAGCAGTACTTC. This encodes CASSLWYRGLTYEQYF. Based on the CDR3 plus reference TRBV5-5 and TRBJ2-7, the full variable domain is DAGVTQSPTHLIKTRGQQVTLRCSPISGHKSVSWYQQVLGQGPQFIFQYYEKEERGRGNFPDRFSARQFPNYSSELNVNALLLGDSALYLCASSLWYRGLTYEQYFGPGTRLTVT.

The rearrangement joins TRBV4-1 to TRBJ1-4, with no clear D. This CDR3 region has 15 residues. Germline V gene lookup returns CDR1 MGHRA and CDR2 YSYEKL. The V and J ends lost 2 bases and 8 bases respectively, with 15 bases between them. This CDR3 reads CASSQPGPGREKLFF. CDR3 coding DNA: TGCGCCAGCAGCCAACCTGGCCCCGGACGGGAAAAACTGTTTTTT.

The chain uses TRBV28 and TRBJ1-3; the D is unclear. This CDR3 contains 13 residues. V lost 5 bases, J lost 4 bases, and 9 bases lay in between. Germline lookup yields CDR1 MDHEN and CDR2 SYDVKM. This CDR3 is CASSRNGGNTIYF. CDR3 DNA: TGTGCCAGCAGTCGTAACGGGGGAAACACCATATATTTT.

Only one count was recorded for this clone. As DNA, the CDR3 is TGTGCCAGCAGAGCCTCGGGCAGGGGGAACACCATATATTTT. It yields the protein CASRASGRGNTIYF. This sequence joins TRBV27 and TRBJ1-3; 7 bases line up with TRBD1. The CDR3 length is 14 residues. The V segment lost 6 bases and the J segment 7 bases; nucleotides outside the gene matches: 9. The germline V gene encodes CDR1 MNHEY and CDR2 SMNVEV (reference sequence).

The gene calls are TRBV6-1 and TRBJ2-5; possibly TRBD2 for D (6 bases). Germline CDR1 MNHNS, CDR2 SASEGT. The CDR3 has 17 amino acids. V lost 0 bases and J 4 bases, leaving 18 bases between the germline ends. The CDR3 DNA reads as TGTGCCAGCAGTGAAGCGCGGGGCTATCCCTGGGGAGAGACCCAGTACTTC. Translated: CASSEARGYPWGETQYF.

Note on this clone: At the DNA level, this CDR3 is encoded by other sequences in the same sample as well. J is TRBJ2-7 and V is TRBV5-4, with a weak D call TRBD2 (6 bases). This CDR3 has 13 residues. Trimming removed 0 bases from V and 4 bases from J, with 8 bases in between. The germline gives CDR1 SGHNT, CDR2 YYREEE (reference sequence). CDR3 protein: CASSLGLGYEQYF. For the CDR3, the DNA is TGTGCCAGCAGCTTGGGACTAGGATACGAGCAGTACTTC.

The genes are TRBV25-1 and TRBJ2-5; 10 nucleotides align to TRBD2. With 3 bases clipped from V and 7 bases from J, the junction kept 8 bases outside the gene matches. CDR1 is MGHDK and CDR2 is SYGVNS in the germline V gene. This CDR3 contains 15 residues. In DNA, the CDR3 is TGTGCCAGCAGTGAGGGGCTAGCGGGAGCGGGGACCCAGTACTTC. Translating gives CASSEGLAGAGTQYF.

The chain recombines TRBV5-1 with TRBJ2-3, with D possibly being TRBD1 or TRBD2 (5 bases each). Looked up from germline, CDR1 is SGHRS and CDR2 is YFSETQ. V was cut by 2 bases and J by 9 bases, with 13 bases left in between. The CDR3 extends over 13 amino acids. CDR3 nucleotides: TGCGCCAGCAGCTTCGGGGCTCAGGACACGCAGTATTTT. This codes for CASSFGAQDTQYF.

V is TRBV5-4 and J is TRBJ1-4; D may be TRBD1 (5 bases). The CDR3 runs to 12 residues. V was clipped by 2 bases and J by 14 bases, with 13 bases between them. Germline CDR1 is SGHNT and CDR2 is YYREEE (reference sequence). For the CDR3, the DNA is TGTGCCAGCAGCTTAAGGCAGGGTTTTCTGTTTTTT. This encodes CASSLRQGFLFF.

This chain uses TRBV28 with TRBJ2-7; D is perhaps TRBD1 (6 bases). Germline V lookup: CDR1 MDHEN, CDR2 SYDVKM. The V gene lost 5 bases and the J gene lost 12 bases, with 23 bases spanning the gap. This CDR3 has 14 amino acids. CDR3 DNA sequence: TGTGCCAGCAGTACTCCCGGGGCCCAGGGGAGTCGGTACTTC. It codes for CASSTPGAQGSRYF.

V is TRBV5-4 and J is TRBJ1-4; the D gene is possibly TRBD1 (6 bases). V was cut by 2 bases and J by 0 bases, with 8 bases left in between. Per germline, CDR1 SGHNT and CDR2 YYREEE (reference sequence). The CDR3 has 15 residues. The CDR3 is CASSLGGSTNEKLFF. DNA of the CDR3: TGTGCCAGCAGCTTAGGGGGGTCAACTAATGAAAAACTGTTTTTT. The complete variable domain, with remaining parts taken from reference TRBV5-4 and TRBJ1-4, reads ETGVTQSPTHLIKTRGQQVTLRCSSQSGHNTVSWYQQALGQGPQFIFQYYREEENGRGNFPPRFSGLQFPNYSSELNVNALELDDSALYLCASSLGGSTNEKLFFGSGTQLSVL.

The CDR3 loop reads CATSARQSGNTIYF. CDR3 coding DNA: TGTGCCACCAGCGCCAGACAGTCTGGAAACACCATATATTTT. The chain recombines TRBV15 with TRBJ1-3; a possible D gene is TRBD1 (5 bases). Trimming shortened V by 5 bases and J by 1 base, and 9 bases separated the two germline ends. The CDR3 covers 14 residues. From germline, CDR1 is LNHNV and CDR2 YYDKDF (reference sequence).

The CDR3 protein is CASSPGLAGTGELFF. CDR3 nucleotide sequence: TGCGCCAGCAGCCCCGGGCTAGCGGGGACCGGGGAGCTGTTTTTT. The chain couples TRBV10-1 to TRBJ2-2; 9 nucleotides agree with TRBD2. There are 15 residues in the CDR3. Trimming at V came to 6 bases and at J to 5 bases, leaving 7 bases not matched to a gene. Germline V lookup: CDR1 WNHNN, CDR2 SYGVQD (reference sequence).

This chain uses TRBV28 with TRBJ2-1; possible D gene TRBD2, 6 bases. The CDR3 sequence is 14 residues long. Germline CDR1 reads MDHEN; CDR2 reads SYDVKM. Trimming shortened V by 3 bases and J by 4 bases, and 10 bases separated the two germline ends. Here the CDR3 DNA reads TGTGCCAGCAGTTTGTATCGGGAGTACAATGAGCAGTTCTTC. Translating gives CASSLYREYNEQFF.

The chain links TRBV6-5 to TRBJ2-7; no clear D gene. CDR3 size: 14 residues. The germline CDR1 and CDR2 sequences are MNHEY and SVGAGI. V was shortened by 0 bases and J by 6 bases, with 12 bases between the two germline ends. In DNA form, the CDR3 reads TGTGCCAGCAGTTACTCGACTCCCGGCAGCGAGCAGTACTTC. This translates into CASSYSTPGSEQYF.

The chain employs TRBV5-1 and TRBJ1-4, with D possibly matching TRBD1 (5 bases). CDR1 and CDR2 (germline): SGHRS, YFSETQ. This CDR3 is 15 amino acids long. Deletions cut 4 bases from V and 5 bases from J, with 15 bases between. The CDR3 nucleotides read TGCGCCAGCAGCCCCCGGCCGGGGGGAAATGAAAAACTGTTTTTT. Amino acids: CASSPRPGGNEKLFF. Variable domain in full (rest from reference TRBV5-1 and TRBJ1-4): KAGVTQTPRYLIKTRGQQVTLSCSPISGHRSVSWYQQTPGQGLQFLFEYFSETQRNKGNFPGRFSGRQFSNSRSEMNVSTLELGDSALYLCASSPRPGGNEKLFFGSGTQLSVL.

This clone was seen just once. The rearrangement joins TRBV15 to TRBJ1-5; D is perhaps TRBD1 (5 bases). Trimming removed 0 bases at V and 1 base at J, with 16 bases between. The CDR3 loop spans 18 amino acids. The germline V gene encodes CDR1 LNHNV and CDR2 YYDKDF (reference sequence). The CDR3 here is CATSRDLGQGPSNQPQHF. The CDR3 DNA sequence: TGTGCCACCAGCAGAGATCTTGGGCAGGGACCGAGCAATCAGCCCCAGCATTTT.

The chain recombines TRBV10-3 with TRBJ1-1, with a weak D call TRBD1 (5 bases). Germline CDR1 ENHRY, CDR2 SYGVKD. The length of the CDR3 is 13 residues. V was clipped by 4 bases and J by 4 bases, with 10 bases between them. The CDR3 DNA follows: TGTGCCATCAGTGGCGGGGGAGGCACTGAAGCTTTCTTT. Residues: CAISGGGGTEAFF.